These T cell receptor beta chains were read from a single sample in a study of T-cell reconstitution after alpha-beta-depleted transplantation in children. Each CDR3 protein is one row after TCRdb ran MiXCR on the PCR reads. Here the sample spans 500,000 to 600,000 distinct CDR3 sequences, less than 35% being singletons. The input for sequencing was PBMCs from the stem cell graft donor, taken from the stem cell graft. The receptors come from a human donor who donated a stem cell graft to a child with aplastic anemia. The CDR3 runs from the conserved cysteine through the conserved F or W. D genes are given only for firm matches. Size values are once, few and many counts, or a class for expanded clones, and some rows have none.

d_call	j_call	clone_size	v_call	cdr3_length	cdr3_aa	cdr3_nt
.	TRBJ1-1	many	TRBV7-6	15	CASSSGLAMNTEAFF	TGTGCCAGCAGCTCCGGACTCGCTATGAACACTGAAGCTTTCTTT
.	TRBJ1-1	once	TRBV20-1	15	CRARDPRRGDTEAFF	TGCAGAGCTAGAGATCCCCGGAGGGGGGATACTGAAGCTTTCTTT
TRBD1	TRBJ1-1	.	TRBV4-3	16	CASSPSETGANTEAFF	TGCGCCAGCAGCCCCTCGGAGACAGGGGCCAACACTGAAGCTTTCTTT
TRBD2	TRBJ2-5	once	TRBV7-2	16	CASSFWTSGKQETQYF	TGTGCCAGCAGCTTCTGGACTAGCGGGAAACAAGAGACCCAGTACTTC
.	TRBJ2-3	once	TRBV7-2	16	CASSPLRRAWIDTQYF	TGTGCCAGCAGCCCCCTAAGGCGGGCTTGGATAGATACGCAGTATTTT
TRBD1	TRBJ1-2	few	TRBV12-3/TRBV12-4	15	CASSLNRGQNYGYTF	TGTGCCAGCAGTTTGAATAGGGGGCAAAACTATGGCTACACCTTC
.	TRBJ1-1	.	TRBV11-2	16	CASSDLRTAPIWEAFF	TGTGCCAGCAGCGACCTTCGGACAGCCCCCATATGGGAAGCTTTCTTT
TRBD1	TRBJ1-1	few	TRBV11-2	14	CASSVTGTNTEAFF	TGTGCCAGCAGCGTGACAGGGACGAACACTGAAGCTTTCTTT
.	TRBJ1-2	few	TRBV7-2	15	CASSLGSGSNYGYTF	TGTGCCAGCAGCTTAGGAAGCGGCTCTAACTATGGCTACACCTTC
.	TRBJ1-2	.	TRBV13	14	CASSFRRGDRGYTF	TGTGCCAGCAGTTTCCGCAGGGGTGATCGAGGCTACACCTTC
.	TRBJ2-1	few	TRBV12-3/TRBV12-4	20	CASSLGTGWNSGYSYNEQFF	TGTGCCAGCAGTTTAGGTACAGGTTGGAATAGCGGATACTCCTACAATGAGCAGTTCTTC
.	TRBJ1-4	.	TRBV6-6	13	CASLQATNEKLFF	TGTGCCAGCTTACAGGCAACTAATGAAAAACTGTTTTTT
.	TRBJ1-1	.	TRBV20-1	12	CSARSPRREAFF	TGCAGTGCTAGAAGCCCCCGCCGTGAAGCTTTCTTT
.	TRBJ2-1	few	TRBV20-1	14	CSALLGGTYNEQFF	TGCAGTGCTTTACTCGGCGGGACCTACAATGAGCAGTTCTTC
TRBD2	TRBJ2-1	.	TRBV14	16	CASSQDPASGYNEQFF	TGTGCCAGCAGCCAAGATCCGGCTAGCGGCTACAATGAGCAGTTCTTC
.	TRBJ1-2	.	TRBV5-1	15	CASSAGTTNFYGYTF	TGCGCCAGCAGCGCGGGGACGACAAACTTCTATGGCTACACCTTC
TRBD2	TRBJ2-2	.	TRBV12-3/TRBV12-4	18	CASSFSSSGSTDTGELFF	TGTGCCAGCAGTTTCTCTTCTAGCGGGAGTACGGACACCGGGGAGCTGTTTTTT
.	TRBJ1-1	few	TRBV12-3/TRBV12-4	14	CASSLGGGDTEAFF	TGTGCCAGCAGTTTGGGAGGCGGGGACACTGAAGCTTTCTTT
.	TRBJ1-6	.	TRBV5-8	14	CASSLGGVGSPLHF	TGTGCCAGCAGCTTGGGGGGTGTCGGTTCACCCCTCCACTTT
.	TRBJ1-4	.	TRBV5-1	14	CASSFGDPTGELFF	TGCGCCAGCAGCTTCGGAGATCCGACGGGGGAACTGTTTTTT
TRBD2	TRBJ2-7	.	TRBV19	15	CASSNLAGGVYEQYF	TGTGCCAGTAGTAATCTAGCGGGAGGTGTCTACGAGCAGTACTTC
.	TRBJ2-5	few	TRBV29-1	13	CSVETMDRETQYF	TGCAGCGTTGAGACGATGGATAGGGAGACCCAGTACTTC
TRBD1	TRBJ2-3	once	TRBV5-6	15	CASSDPGQYTDTQYF	TGTGCCAGCAGCGACCCGGGACAGTACACAGATACGCAGTATTTT
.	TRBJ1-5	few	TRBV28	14	CASSLFDSNQPQHF	TGTGCCAGCAGTTTATTCGATAGCAATCAGCCCCAGCATTTT
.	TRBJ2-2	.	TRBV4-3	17	CASSQARTPPGSGELFF	TGCGCCAGCAGCCAAGCGAGGACTCCGCCGGGCTCCGGGGAGCTGTTTTTT
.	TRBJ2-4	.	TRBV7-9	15	CASSSLLTRSNIQYF	TGTGCCAGCAGCTCCCTTCTAACTAGGAGCAACATTCAGTACTTC
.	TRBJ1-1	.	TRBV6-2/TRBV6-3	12	CASKALNTEAFF	TGTGCCAGCAAGGCCCTGAACACTGAAGCTTTCTTT
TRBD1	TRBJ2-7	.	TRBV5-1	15	CASSSPGQGINEQYF	TGCGCCAGCAGCTCCCCGGGACAGGGAATAAACGAGCAGTACTTC
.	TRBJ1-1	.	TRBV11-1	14	CASSFDDFGGLAFF	TGTGCCAGCAGCTTCGACGACTTCGGGGGTTTAGCTTTCTTT
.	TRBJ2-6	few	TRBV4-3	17	CASSPLGELAGANVLTF	TGCGCCAGCAGCCCCCTTGGGGAATTGGCTGGGGCCAACGTCCTGACTTTC
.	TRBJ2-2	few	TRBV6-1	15	CASCREFRTGGELFF	TGTGCCAGTTGCAGGGAATTTCGAACAGGCGGGGAGCTGTTTTTT
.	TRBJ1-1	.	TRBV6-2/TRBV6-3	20	CASRLFWRGANPRTDTEAFF	TGTGCCAGCAGGCTCTTCTGGAGGGGCGCGAACCCAAGGACGGACACTGAAGCTTTCTTT
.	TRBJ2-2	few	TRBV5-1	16	CASSEAPGVGTGELFF	TGCGCCAGCAGCGAGGCACCAGGGGTTGGCACCGGGGAGCTGTTTTTT
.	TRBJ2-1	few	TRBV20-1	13	CSATDRGYNEQFF	TGCAGTGCCACCGATCGAGGTTACAATGAGCAGTTCTTC
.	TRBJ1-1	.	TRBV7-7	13	CASSLQVTTEAFF	TGTGCCAGCAGCTTACAGGTTACCACTGAAGCTTTCTTT
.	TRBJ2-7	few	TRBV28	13	CASSTGQSYEQYF	TGTGCCAGCAGCACCGGGCAGTCCTACGAGCAGTACTTC
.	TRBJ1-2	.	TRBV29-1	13	CSPGDVSKDGYTF	TGCAGCCCCGGGGACGTCAGCAAGGATGGCTACACCTTC
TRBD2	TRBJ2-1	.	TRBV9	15	CASSVTSGSSNEQFF	TGTGCCAGCAGCGTAACTAGCGGGAGTTCCAATGAGCAGTTCTTC
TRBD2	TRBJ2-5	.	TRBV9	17	CASSPRRASGRSETQYF	TGTGCCAGCAGCCCCCGGCGCGCTAGCGGGAGATCAGAGACCCAGTACTTC
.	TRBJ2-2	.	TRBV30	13	CAWGRLNTGELFF	TGTGCCTGGGGACGGTTAAACACCGGGGAGCTGTTTTTT
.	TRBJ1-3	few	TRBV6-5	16	CASSYSYRETANTIYF	TGTGCCAGCAGTTACTCCTACAGGGAGACAGCAAACACCATATATTTT
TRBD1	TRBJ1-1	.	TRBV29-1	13	CSVVEGAMTEAFF	TGCAGCGTTGTGGAGGGGGCGATGACTGAAGCTTTCTTT
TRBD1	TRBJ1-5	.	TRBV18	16	CASSEAGQGGNQPQHF	TGTGCCAGCTCAGAAGCGGGACAGGGAGGCAATCAGCCCCAGCATTTT
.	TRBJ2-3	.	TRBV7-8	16	CASSRRIFGGTDTQYF	TGTGCCAGCAGCCGCCGGATCTTTGGGGGCACAGATACGCAGTATTTT
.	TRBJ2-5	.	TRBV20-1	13	CSARYRVQETQYF	TGCAGTGCTAGGTATAGGGTTCAAGAGACCCAGTACTTC
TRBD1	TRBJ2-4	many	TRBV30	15	CAWRQGKVAKNIQYF	TGTGCCTGGAGACAGGGGAAGGTGGCCAAAAACATTCAGTACTTC
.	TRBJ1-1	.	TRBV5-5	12	CASSLDRDEAFF	TGTGCCAGCAGCTTGGACAGGGATGAAGCTTTCTTT
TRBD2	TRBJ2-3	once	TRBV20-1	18	CCARQLAGAAFNTDTQYF	TGCTGTGCTAGGCAACTAGCGGGAGCGGCATTCAACACAGATACGCAGTATTTT
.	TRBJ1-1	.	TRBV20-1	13	CSARTQGNTEAFF	TGCAGTGCTAGAACACAGGGCAACACTGAAGCTTTCTTT
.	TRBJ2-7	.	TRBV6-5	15	CASSYSSGGIYEQYF	TGTGCCAGCAGTTACTCCTCCGGGGGAATATACGAGCAGTACTTC
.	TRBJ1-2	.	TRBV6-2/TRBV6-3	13	CASSYASNYGYTF	TGTGCCAGCAGTTACGCATCAAACTATGGCTACACCTTC
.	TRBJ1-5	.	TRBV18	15	CASSPPGGGGQPQHF	TGTGCCAGCTCACCACCGGGGGGCGGAGGGCAGCCCCAGCATTTT
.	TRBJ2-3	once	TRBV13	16	CASSPRGQTLTDTQYF	TGTGCCAGCAGCCCGCGGGGACAGACTCTCACAGATACGCAGTATTTT
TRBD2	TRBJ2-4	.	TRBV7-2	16	CASSLALAGGLNIQYF	TGTGCCAGCAGCTTAGCGCTAGCGGGAGGCCTAAACATTCAGTACTTC
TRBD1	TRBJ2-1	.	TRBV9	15	CASSALGQAFNEQFF	TGTGCCAGCAGCGCGTTGGGACAGGCCTTCAATGAGCAGTTCTTC
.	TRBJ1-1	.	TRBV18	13	CASSSSKNTEAFF	TGTGCCAGCTCCTCCTCTAAGAACACTGAAGCTTTCTTT
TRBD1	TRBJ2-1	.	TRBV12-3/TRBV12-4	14	CASRGTGNYNEQFF	TGTGCCAGCAGAGGGACAGGTAACTACAATGAGCAGTTCTTC
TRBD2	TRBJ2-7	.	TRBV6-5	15	CASSYQRAGELEQYF	TGTGCCAGCAGTTACCAACGAGCGGGAGAGTTGGAGCAGTACTTC
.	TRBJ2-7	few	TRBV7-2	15	CASSLEGVSSYEQYF	TGTGCCAGCAGCTTAGAAGGGGTAAGCTCCTACGAGCAGTACTTC